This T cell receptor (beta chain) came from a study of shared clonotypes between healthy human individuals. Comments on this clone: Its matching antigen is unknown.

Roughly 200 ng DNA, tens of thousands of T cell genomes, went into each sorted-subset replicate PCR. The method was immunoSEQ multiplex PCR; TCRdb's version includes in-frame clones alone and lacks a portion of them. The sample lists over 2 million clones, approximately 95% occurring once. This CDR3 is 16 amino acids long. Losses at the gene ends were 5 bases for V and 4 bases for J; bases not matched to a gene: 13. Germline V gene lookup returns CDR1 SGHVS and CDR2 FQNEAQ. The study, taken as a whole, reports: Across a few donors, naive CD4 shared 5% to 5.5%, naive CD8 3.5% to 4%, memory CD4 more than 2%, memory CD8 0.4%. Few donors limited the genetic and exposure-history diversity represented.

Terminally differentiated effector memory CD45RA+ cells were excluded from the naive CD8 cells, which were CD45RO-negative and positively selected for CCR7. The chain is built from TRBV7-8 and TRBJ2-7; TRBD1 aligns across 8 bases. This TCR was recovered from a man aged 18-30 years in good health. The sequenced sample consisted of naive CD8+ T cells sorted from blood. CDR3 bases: TGTGCCAGCAGCCCTCTTACGGGACAGGTCCTTTACGAGCAGTACTTC. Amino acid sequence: CASSPLTGQVLYEQYF.